A selection of T cell receptor beta chains follows, all from one sample in a study of T-cell reconstitution after alpha-beta-depleted transplantation in children. TCRdb used MiXCR to reprocess the PCR reads, holding one entry per CDR3 protein. The sample contains some 120,000 distinct CDR3 sequences, about 9.5% of which appear only once. The specimen was PBMCs, mostly from graft donor cells, collected 180 days after TCRalphabeta/CD19-depleted stem cell transplant. These receptors all come from a girl under three years old who had a stem cell transplant for combined immunodeficiency, so the T cells may come from the graft donor. The CDR3 runs from the conserved cysteine through the conserved F or W. D genes are given only for firm matches. Size is stated for part of the rows, as once, few or many counts, or as a class when the clone is expanded.

abundance: -; j_gene: TRBJ2-5; v_gene: TRBV9; d_gene: -; CDR3aa: CASSVGRAQETQYF; CDR3nt: TGTGCCAGCAGCGTAGGGAGGGCTCAAGAGACCCAGTACTTC
abundance: many; j_gene: TRBJ2-1; v_gene: TRBV20-1; d_gene: TRBD2; CDR3aa: CSARGGPRYNEQFF; CDR3nt: TGCAGTGCTCGCGGGGGGCCGCGTTACAATGAGCAGTTCTTC
abundance: few; j_gene: TRBJ2-7; v_gene: TRBV7-6; d_gene: -; CDR3aa: CASSLASAAPQYF; CDR3nt: TGTGCCAGCAGCTTAGCGTCGGCCGCCCCTCAGTACTTC
abundance: -; j_gene: TRBJ2-7; v_gene: TRBV2; d_gene: -; CDR3aa: CASKREVTSYEQYF; CDR3nt: TGTGCCAGCAAGAGGGAGGTTACCTCCTACGAGCAGTACTTC
abundance: -; j_gene: TRBJ2-7; v_gene: TRBV29-1; d_gene: TRBD2; CDR3aa: CSVEELRAGVSEQYF; CDR3nt: TGCAGCGTTGAAGAGTTGAGAGCGGGAGTCAGCGAGCAGTACTTC
abundance: -; j_gene: TRBJ2-6; v_gene: TRBV2; d_gene: -; CDR3aa: CASKDSSGANVLTF; CDR3nt: TGTGCCAGTAAGGACAGCTCTGGGGCCAACGTCCTGACTTTC
abundance: few; j_gene: TRBJ2-5; v_gene: TRBV6-1; d_gene: TRBD1; CDR3aa: CASGQASGETQYF; CDR3nt: TGTGCCAGCGGACAGGCCTCGGGAGAGACCCAGTACTTC
abundance: -; j_gene: TRBJ1-2; v_gene: TRBV6-1; d_gene: -; CDR3aa: CASSEGTLGYGYTF; CDR3nt: TGTGCCAGCAGTGAGGGGACACTCGGCTATGGCTACACCTTC
abundance: -; j_gene: TRBJ1-2; v_gene: TRBV28; d_gene: -; CDR3aa: CASSLYLMTGRYGYTF; CDR3nt: TGTGCCAGCAGTTTATACCTGATGACAGGACGCTATGGCTACACCTTC
abundance: many; j_gene: TRBJ2-6; v_gene: TRBV5-6; d_gene: -; CDR3aa: CASEPRSGANVLTF; CDR3nt: TGTGCCAGCGAACCACGCTCTGGGGCCAACGTCCTGACTTTC
abundance: few; j_gene: TRBJ2-3; v_gene: TRBV20-1; d_gene: -; CDR3aa: CSASPGATDTQYF; CDR3nt: TGCAGTGCTAGCCCGGGAGCCACAGATACGCAGTATTTT
abundance: few; j_gene: TRBJ2-1; v_gene: TRBV7-2; d_gene: -; CDR3aa: CASSTDRTYNEQFF; CDR3nt: TGTGCCAGCAGCACTGACAGAACCTACAATGAGCAGTTCTTC
abundance: -; j_gene: TRBJ2-7; v_gene: TRBV27; d_gene: -; CDR3aa: CASSLSASGVYEQYF; CDR3nt: TGTGCCAGCAGTTTATCGGCGTCGGGGGTCTACGAGCAGTACTTC
abundance: -; j_gene: TRBJ2-7; v_gene: TRBV12-3/TRBV12-4; d_gene: -; CDR3aa: CASSFGNSLYEQYF; CDR3nt: TGTGCCAGCAGCTTCGGAAACAGCCTCTACGAGCAGTACTTC
abundance: few; j_gene: TRBJ1-2; v_gene: TRBV20-1; d_gene: -; CDR3aa: CSAVRGNYGYTF; CDR3nt: TGCAGTGCAGTCAGGGGTAACTATGGCTACACCTTC
abundance: few; j_gene: TRBJ2-7; v_gene: TRBV5-1; d_gene: -; CDR3aa: CASTRGGEQYF; CDR3nt: TGCGCCAGCACCAGGGGTGGAGAGCAGTACTTC
abundance: few; j_gene: TRBJ2-4; v_gene: TRBV18; d_gene: -; CDR3aa: CASSPVREAKNIQYF; CDR3nt: TGTGCCAGCTCACCAGTAAGGGAAGCCAAAAACATTCAGTACTTC
abundance: -; j_gene: TRBJ2-1; v_gene: TRBV27; d_gene: TRBD2; CDR3aa: CASSLYGGGDINEQFF; CDR3nt: TGTGCCAGCAGTTTATACGGCGGGGGGGACATCAATGAGCAGTTCTTC
abundance: -; j_gene: TRBJ2-7; v_gene: TRBV29-1; d_gene: -; CDR3aa: CSVLDRGYEQYF; CDR3nt: TGCAGCGTTCTGGACAGAGGGTACGAGCAGTACTTC
abundance: many; j_gene: TRBJ2-7; v_gene: TRBV29-1; d_gene: TRBD1; CDR3aa: CSATRGFSYEQYF; CDR3nt: TGCAGCGCCACCAGGGGGTTTTCCTACGAGCAGTACTTC
abundance: -; j_gene: TRBJ1-2; v_gene: TRBV29-1; d_gene: -; CDR3aa: CSVEDNSKRGGYTF; CDR3nt: TGCAGCGTTGAAGATAACAGCAAAAGAGGTGGCTACACCTTC
abundance: -; j_gene: TRBJ1-3; v_gene: TRBV5-1; d_gene: -; CDR3aa: CASSLAWGVSSGNTIYF; CDR3nt: TGCGCCAGCAGCTTGGCCTGGGGAGTGAGCTCTGGAAACACCATATATTTT
abundance: few; j_gene: TRBJ1-2; v_gene: TRBV6-5; d_gene: TRBD1; CDR3aa: CASSYLHTGDYGYTF; CDR3nt: TGTGCCAGCAGTTACCTTCATACAGGGGACTATGGCTACACCTTC
abundance: -; j_gene: TRBJ2-7; v_gene: TRBV10-3; d_gene: TRBD2; CDR3aa: CAISIAGGPYEQYF; CDR3nt: TGTGCCATCTCCATAGCGGGAGGGCCTTACGAGCAGTACTTC
abundance: -; j_gene: TRBJ2-1; v_gene: TRBV18; d_gene: -; CDR3aa: CASSPHLGGEQFF; CDR3nt: TGTGCCAGCTCACCACATTTAGGGGGTGAGCAGTTCTTC
abundance: few; j_gene: TRBJ2-1; v_gene: TRBV5-1; d_gene: TRBD2; CDR3aa: CASSLGLAGYYNEQFF; CDR3nt: TGCGCCAGCAGCTTAGGACTAGCGGGCTACTACAATGAGCAGTTCTTC
abundance: -; j_gene: TRBJ2-7; v_gene: TRBV5-1; d_gene: TRBD1; CDR3aa: CASSLNRGSDEQYF; CDR3nt: TGCGCCAGCAGCCTAAACAGGGGGTCGGACGAGCAGTACTTC
abundance: many; j_gene: TRBJ2-5; v_gene: TRBV21-1; d_gene: -; CDR3aa: CASSPGPVDRGRDQETQYF; CDR3nt: TGTGCCAGCAGCCCAGGCCCGGTGGATCGCGGCCGGGACCAAGAGACCCAGTACTTC
abundance: few; j_gene: TRBJ2-3; v_gene: TRBV5-1; d_gene: -; CDR3aa: CASSLGGQLSSTDTQYF; CDR3nt: TGCGCCAGCAGCTTGGGCGGACAGCTTTCTAGCACAGATACGCAGTATTTT
abundance: -; j_gene: TRBJ1-2; v_gene: TRBV5-1; d_gene: -; CDR3aa: CASSLGINYGYTF; CDR3nt: TGCGCCAGCAGCTTGGGCATAAACTATGGCTACACCTTC
abundance: few; j_gene: TRBJ2-3; v_gene: TRBV20-1; d_gene: -; CDR3aa: CSARERSLDTQYF; CDR3nt: TGCAGTGCTAGAGAGAGGTCTCTAGATACGCAGTATTTT
abundance: -; j_gene: TRBJ1-2; v_gene: TRBV29-1; d_gene: -; CDR3aa: CSVDRRQYNYGYTF; CDR3nt: TGCAGCGTCGACCGCCGACAGTACAACTATGGCTACACCTTC
abundance: few; j_gene: TRBJ1-5; v_gene: TRBV6-5; d_gene: TRBD1; CDR3aa: CASSYSGQGERSNQPQHF; CDR3nt: TGTGCCAGCAGTTACTCAGGACAGGGGGAGAGGAGCAATCAGCCCCAGCATTTT
abundance: many; j_gene: TRBJ2-3; v_gene: TRBV27; d_gene: -; CDR3aa: CASKGATWTDTQYF; CDR3nt: TGTGCCAGTAAAGGGGCAACTTGGACAGATACGCAGTATTTT
abundance: -; j_gene: TRBJ2-2; v_gene: TRBV24-1; d_gene: TRBD2; CDR3aa: CATTPGGGDTGGLFF; CDR3nt: TGTGCCACCACGCCGGGAGGGGGAGACACCGGGGGGCTGTTTTTT
abundance: few; j_gene: TRBJ2-3; v_gene: TRBV6-1; d_gene: TRBD2; CDR3aa: CAIAGRAGDTQYF; CDR3nt: TGTGCCATCGCCGGGAGGGCCGGAGATACGCAGTATTTT
abundance: few; j_gene: TRBJ2-1; v_gene: TRBV20-1; d_gene: TRBD2; CDR3aa: CSAPDFSGGRYEQFF; CDR3nt: TGCAGTGCTCCAGATTTTAGCGGGGGCAGGTATGAGCAGTTCTTC
abundance: -; j_gene: TRBJ2-1; v_gene: TRBV28; d_gene: -; CDR3aa: CATGILRSYNEQFF; CDR3nt: TGTGCCACCGGGATTCTTCGCTCCTACAATGAGCAGTTCTTC
abundance: many; j_gene: TRBJ1-1; v_gene: TRBV5-1; d_gene: -; CDR3aa: CASSADGMNTEAFF; CDR3nt: TGCGCCAGCAGCGCGGACGGGATGAACACTGAAGCTTTCTTT
abundance: few; j_gene: TRBJ1-6; v_gene: TRBV5-1; d_gene: -; CDR3aa: CASSFLRDSPLHF; CDR3nt: TGCGCCAGCAGCTTCCTGCGAGATTCACCCCTCCACTTT
abundance: many; j_gene: TRBJ2-3; v_gene: TRBV20-1; d_gene: TRBD2; CDR3aa: CSARNPSGPTDTQYF; CDR3nt: TGCAGTGCTAGAAACCCTAGCGGCCCCACAGATACGCAGTATTTT
abundance: few; j_gene: TRBJ2-7; v_gene: TRBV7-2; d_gene: TRBD2; CDR3aa: CASSFSGTRVLEQYF; CDR3nt: TGTGCCAGCAGCTTCTCCGGGACTAGGGTCCTGGAGCAGTACTTC
abundance: many; j_gene: TRBJ2-2; v_gene: TRBV7-9; d_gene: TRBD1; CDR3aa: CASSETGGTGELFF; CDR3nt: TGTGCCAGCAGCGAGACAGGGGGCACCGGGGAGCTGTTTTTT
abundance: many; j_gene: TRBJ2-2; v_gene: TRBV10-3; d_gene: -; CDR3aa: CAISESWGNTGELFF; CDR3nt: TGTGCCATCAGTGAGTCGTGGGGTAACACCGGGGAGCTGTTTTTT
abundance: many; j_gene: TRBJ1-4; v_gene: TRBV27; d_gene: -; CDR3aa: CASSLEGHEKLFF; CDR3nt: TGTGCCAGCAGTTTAGAGGGCCATGAAAAACTGTTTTTT
abundance: -; j_gene: TRBJ1-2; v_gene: TRBV6-5; d_gene: TRBD1; CDR3aa: CASSYSLQGVYGYTF; CDR3nt: TGTGCCAGCAGTTACTCTTTACAGGGGGTATATGGCTACACCTTC
abundance: few; j_gene: TRBJ2-5; v_gene: TRBV20-1; d_gene: -; CDR3aa: CSASRGVQETQYF; CDR3nt: TGCAGTGCTAGTAGGGGGGTGCAAGAGACCCAGTACTTC
abundance: few; j_gene: TRBJ2-5; v_gene: TRBV7-9; d_gene: TRBD1; CDR3aa: CASSWIRDRGPGETQYF; CDR3nt: TGTGCCAGCAGCTGGATCCGGGACAGGGGGCCGGGGGAGACCCAGTACTTC